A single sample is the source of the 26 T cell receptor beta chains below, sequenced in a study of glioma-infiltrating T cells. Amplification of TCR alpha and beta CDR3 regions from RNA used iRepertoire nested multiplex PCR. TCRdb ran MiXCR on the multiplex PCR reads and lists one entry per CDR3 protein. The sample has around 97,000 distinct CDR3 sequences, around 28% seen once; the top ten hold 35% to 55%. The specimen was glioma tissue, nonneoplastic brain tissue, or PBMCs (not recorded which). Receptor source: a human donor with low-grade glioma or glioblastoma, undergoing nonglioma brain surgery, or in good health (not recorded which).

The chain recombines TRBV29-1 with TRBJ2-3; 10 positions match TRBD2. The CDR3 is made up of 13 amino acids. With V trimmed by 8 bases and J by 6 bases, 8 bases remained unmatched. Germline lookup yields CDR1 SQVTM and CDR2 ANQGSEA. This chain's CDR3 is CSFLLAGLDTQYF. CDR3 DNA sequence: TGCAGCTTCCTACTAGCGGGGTTGGATACGCAGTATTTT.

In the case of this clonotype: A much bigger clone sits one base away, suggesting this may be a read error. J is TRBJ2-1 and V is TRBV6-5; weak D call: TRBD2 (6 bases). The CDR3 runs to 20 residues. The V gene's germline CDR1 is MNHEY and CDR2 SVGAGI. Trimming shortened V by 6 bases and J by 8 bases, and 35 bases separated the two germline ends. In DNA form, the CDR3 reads TGTGCCAGCAGCTACCGTTACGGCTCACTTGAAATGACTAGTTATTATGAGCAGTTCTTC. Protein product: CASSYRYGSLEMTSYYEQFF.

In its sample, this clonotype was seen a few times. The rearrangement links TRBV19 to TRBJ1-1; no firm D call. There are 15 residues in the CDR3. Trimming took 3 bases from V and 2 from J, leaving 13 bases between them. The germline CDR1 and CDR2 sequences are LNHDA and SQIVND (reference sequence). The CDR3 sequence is CASSIDGRRNTEAFF. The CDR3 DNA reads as TGTGCCAGTAGTATTGATGGCAGGAGAAACACTGAAGCTTTCTTT. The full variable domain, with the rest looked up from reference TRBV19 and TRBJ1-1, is DGGITQSPKYLFRKEGQNVTLSCEQNLNHDAMYWYRQDPGQGLRLIYYSQIVNDFQKGDIAEGYSVSREKKESFPLTVTSAQKNPTAFYLCASSIDGRRNTEAFFGQGTRLTVV.

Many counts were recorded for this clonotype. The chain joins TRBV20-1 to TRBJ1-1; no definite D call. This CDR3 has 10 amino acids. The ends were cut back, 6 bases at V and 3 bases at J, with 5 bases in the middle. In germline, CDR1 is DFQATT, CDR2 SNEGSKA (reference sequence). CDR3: CSAHDTEAFF. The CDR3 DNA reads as TGCAGTGCCCATGACACTGAAGCTTTCTTT.

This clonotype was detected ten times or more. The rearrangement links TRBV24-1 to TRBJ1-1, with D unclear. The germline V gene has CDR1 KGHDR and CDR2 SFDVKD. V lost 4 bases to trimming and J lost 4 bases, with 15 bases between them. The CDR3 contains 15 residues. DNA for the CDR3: TGTGCCACCAGTGAAAATGGGGAGGGCGGCACTGAAGCTTTCTTT. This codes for CATSENGEGGTEAFF.

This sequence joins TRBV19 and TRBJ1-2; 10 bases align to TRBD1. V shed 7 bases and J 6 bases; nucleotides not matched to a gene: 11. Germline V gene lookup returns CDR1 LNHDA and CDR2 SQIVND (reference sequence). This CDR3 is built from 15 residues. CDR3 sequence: CASTPTGTGVNGYTF. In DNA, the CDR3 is TGTGCCAGTACCCCGACCGGGACAGGGGTAAATGGCTACACCTTC.

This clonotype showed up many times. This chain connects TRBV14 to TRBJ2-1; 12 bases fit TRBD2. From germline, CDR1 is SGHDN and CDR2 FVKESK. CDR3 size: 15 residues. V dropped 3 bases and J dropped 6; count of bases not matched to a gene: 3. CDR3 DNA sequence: TGTGCCAGCAGCCACTCTAGCGGGGGGGTCAATGAGCAGTTCTTC. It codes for CASSHSSGGVNEQFF.

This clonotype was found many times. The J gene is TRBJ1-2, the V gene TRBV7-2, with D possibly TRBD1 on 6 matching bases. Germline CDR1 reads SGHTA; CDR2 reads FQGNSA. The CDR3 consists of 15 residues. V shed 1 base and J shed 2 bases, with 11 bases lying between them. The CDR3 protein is CASSLGQAANYGYTF. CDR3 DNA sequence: TGTGCCAGCAGCTTAGGACAGGCCGCAAACTATGGCTACACCTTC. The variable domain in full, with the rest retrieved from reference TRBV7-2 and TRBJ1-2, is GAGVSQSPSNKVTEKGKDVELRCDPISGHTALYWYRQSLGQGLEFLIYFQGNSAPDKSGLPSDRFSAERTGGSVSTLTIQRTQQEDSAVYLCASSLGQAANYGYTFGSGTRLTVV.

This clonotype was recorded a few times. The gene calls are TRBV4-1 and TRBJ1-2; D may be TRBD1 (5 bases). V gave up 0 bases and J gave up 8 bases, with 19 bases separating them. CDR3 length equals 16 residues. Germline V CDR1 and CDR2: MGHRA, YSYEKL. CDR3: CASSQDTGPGDEGYTF. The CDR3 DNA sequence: TGCGCCAGCAGCCAAGACACTGGACCGGGGGATGAGGGCTACACCTTC.

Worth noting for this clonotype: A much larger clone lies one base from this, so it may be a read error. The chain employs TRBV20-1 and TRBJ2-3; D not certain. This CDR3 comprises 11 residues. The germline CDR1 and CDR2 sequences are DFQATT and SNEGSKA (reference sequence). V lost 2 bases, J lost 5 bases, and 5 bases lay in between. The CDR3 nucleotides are TGCAGTGCTAGATTACAAGATACGCAGTATTTT. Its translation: CSARLQDTQYF.

In nucleotides, the CDR3 is TGTGCCAGCAGTCCAACGCCCGGCCCGAGGAACACTGAAGCTTTCTTT. Protein sequence: CASSPTPGPRNTEAFF. The V call is TRBV12-3 or TRBV12-4, the J call TRBJ1-1; D gene uncertain. V lost 5 bases and J lost 1, with 17 bases in between. The CDR3 has 16 residues.

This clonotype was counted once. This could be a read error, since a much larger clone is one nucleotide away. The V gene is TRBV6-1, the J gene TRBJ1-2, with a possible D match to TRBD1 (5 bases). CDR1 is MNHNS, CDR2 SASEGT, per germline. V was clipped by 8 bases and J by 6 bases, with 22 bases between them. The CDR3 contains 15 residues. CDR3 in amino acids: CASGPQGAERNGYTF. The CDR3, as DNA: TGTGCCAGCGGCCCCCAGGGTGCGGAGAGGAATGGCTACACCTTC.

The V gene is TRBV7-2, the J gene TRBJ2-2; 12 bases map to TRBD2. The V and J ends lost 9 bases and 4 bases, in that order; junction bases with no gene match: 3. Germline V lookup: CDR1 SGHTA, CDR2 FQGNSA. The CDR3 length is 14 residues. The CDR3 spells CASGLAGSTGELFF. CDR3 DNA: TGTGCCAGTGGACTAGCGGGGTCCACCGGGGAGCTGTTTTTT.

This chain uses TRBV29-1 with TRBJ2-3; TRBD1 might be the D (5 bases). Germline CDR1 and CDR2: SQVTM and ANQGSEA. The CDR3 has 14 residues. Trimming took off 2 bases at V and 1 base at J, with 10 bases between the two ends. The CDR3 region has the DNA TGCAGCGTTGAAAAGGGGCCGGGCACAGATACGCAGTATTTT. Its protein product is CSVEKGPGTDTQYF.

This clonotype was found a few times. The CDR3 region is CASSLGGQSDTQYF. CDR3 DNA: TGTGCCAGCAGCTTGGGGGGGCAGTCAGATACGCAGTATTTT. The chain joins TRBV5-4 to TRBJ2-3, with D possibly being TRBD1 (6 bases). CDR1 is SGHNT, CDR2 YYREEE, per germline (reference sequence). Trimming left V 0 bases short and J 4 bases short, with 9 bases between. The length of the CDR3 is 14 residues.

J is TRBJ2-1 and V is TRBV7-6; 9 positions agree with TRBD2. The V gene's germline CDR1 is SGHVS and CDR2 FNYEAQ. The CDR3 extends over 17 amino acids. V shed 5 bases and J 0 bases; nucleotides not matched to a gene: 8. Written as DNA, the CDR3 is TGTGCCAGCAGCCTCCGGCGGCGGGGGGGCTCCTACAATGAGCAGTTCTTC. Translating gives CASSLRRRGGSYNEQFF.

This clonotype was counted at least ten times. In DNA form, the CDR3 reads TGTGCCAGCAGTTATATAGAGGAGACCCTAATGAACACTGAAGCTTTCTTT. This codes for CASSYIEETLMNTEAFF. V usage is TRBV6-1 and J usage is TRBJ1-1; the D is unclear. CDR1 is MNHNS, CDR2 SASEGT, per germline. This CDR3 comprises 17 residues. V lost 5 bases and J lost 0, with 19 bases in between.

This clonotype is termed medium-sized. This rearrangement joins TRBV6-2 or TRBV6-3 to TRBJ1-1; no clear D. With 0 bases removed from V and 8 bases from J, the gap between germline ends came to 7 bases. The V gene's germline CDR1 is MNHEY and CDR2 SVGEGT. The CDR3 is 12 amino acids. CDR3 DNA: TGTGCCAGCAGTTACTCCACGTCAGAAGCTTTCTTT. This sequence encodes CASSYSTSEAFF.

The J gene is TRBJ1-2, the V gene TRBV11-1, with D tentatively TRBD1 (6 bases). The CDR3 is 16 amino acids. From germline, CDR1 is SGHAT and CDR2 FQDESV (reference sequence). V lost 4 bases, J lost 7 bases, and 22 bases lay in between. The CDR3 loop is CASSSRRPDSEGGYTF. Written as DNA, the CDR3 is TGTGCCAGCAGCTCACGACGTCCGGACAGCGAAGGTGGCTACACCTTC.

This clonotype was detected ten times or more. The CDR3 region has the DNA TGTGCCAGCAGTACCACCGGACGGTCCGGGTCCTACGAGCAGTACTTC. Protein: CASSTTGRSGSYEQYF. The genes are TRBV6-1 and TRBJ2-7; D not certain. V was pared by 5 bases and J by 1 base, with 18 bases between. The CDR3 runs 16 residues. The germline V gene has CDR1 MNHNS and CDR2 SASEGT.

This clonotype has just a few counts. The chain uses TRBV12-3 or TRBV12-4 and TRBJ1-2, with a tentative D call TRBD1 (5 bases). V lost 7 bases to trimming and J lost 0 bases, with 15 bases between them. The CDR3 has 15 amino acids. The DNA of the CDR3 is TGTGCCAGCACCCCCGACAGCCTAGCTAACTATGGCTACACCTTC. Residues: CASTPDSLANYGYTF.

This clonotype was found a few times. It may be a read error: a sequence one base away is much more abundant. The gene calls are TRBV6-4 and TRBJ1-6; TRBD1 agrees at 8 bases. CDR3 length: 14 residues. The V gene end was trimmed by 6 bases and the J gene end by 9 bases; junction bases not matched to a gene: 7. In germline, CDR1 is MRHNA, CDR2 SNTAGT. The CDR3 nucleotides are TGTGCCAGCAGCGCGGACAGGGAAGGTTCACCCCTCCACTTT. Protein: CASSADREGSPLHF.

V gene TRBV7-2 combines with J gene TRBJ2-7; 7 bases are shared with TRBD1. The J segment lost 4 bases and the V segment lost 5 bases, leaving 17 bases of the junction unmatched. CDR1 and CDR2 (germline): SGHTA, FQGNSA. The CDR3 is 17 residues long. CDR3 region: CASSLREGAGELYEQYF. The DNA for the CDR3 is TGTGCCAGCAGCCTACGAGAGGGGGCAGGGGAATTATACGAGCAGTACTTC. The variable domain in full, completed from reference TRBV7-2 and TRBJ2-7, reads GAGVSQSPSNKVTEKGKDVELRCDPISGHTALYWYRQSLGQGLEFLIYFQGNSAPDKSGLPSDRFSAERTGGSVSTLTIQRTQQEDSAVYLCASSLREGAGELYEQYFGPGTRLTVT.

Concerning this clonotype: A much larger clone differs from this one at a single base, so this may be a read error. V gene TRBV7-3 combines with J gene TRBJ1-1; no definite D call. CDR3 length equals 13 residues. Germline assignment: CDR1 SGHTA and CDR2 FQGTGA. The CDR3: CAGSPGSYTEAFF. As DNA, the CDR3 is TGTGCCGGCAGCCCCGGGTCTTACACTGAAGCTTTCTTT.

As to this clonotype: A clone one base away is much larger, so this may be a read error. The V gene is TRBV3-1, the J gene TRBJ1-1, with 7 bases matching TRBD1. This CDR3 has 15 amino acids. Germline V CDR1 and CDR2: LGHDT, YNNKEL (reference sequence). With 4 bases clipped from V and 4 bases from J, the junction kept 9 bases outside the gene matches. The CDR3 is CASSRRQGGGTEAFF. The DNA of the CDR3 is TGTGCCAGCAGCCGTCGACAGGGAGGAGGCACTGAAGCTTTCTTT.

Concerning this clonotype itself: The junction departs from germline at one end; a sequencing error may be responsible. The CDR3 here is CSARRQGVWGNVDTGAFF. Written as DNA, the CDR3 is TGCAGTGCTAGGCGCCAGGGAGTATGGGGGAATGTGGACACTGGAGCTTTCTTT. The rearrangement uses TRBV20-1 and TRBJ1-1; a weak D match, TRBD1 (5 bases). Germline CDR1 and CDR2: DFQATT and SNEGSKA (reference sequence). The CDR3 extends over 18 amino acids.